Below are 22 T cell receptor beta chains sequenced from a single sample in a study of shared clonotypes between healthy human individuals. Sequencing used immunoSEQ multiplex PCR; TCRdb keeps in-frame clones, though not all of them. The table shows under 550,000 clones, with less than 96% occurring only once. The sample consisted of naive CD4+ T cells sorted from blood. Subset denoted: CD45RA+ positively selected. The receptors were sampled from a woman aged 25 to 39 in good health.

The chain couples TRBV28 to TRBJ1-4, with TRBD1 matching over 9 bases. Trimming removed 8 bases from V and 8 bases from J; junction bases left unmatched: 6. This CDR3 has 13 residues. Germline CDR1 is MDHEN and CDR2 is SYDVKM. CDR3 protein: CASRQGDGEKLFF. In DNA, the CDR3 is TGTGCCAGCCGACAGGGGGACGGGGAAAAACTGTTTTTT.

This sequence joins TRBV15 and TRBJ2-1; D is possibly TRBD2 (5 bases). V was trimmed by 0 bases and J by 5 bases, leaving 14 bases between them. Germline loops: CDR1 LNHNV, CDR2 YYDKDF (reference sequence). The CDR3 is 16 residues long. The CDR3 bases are TGTGCCACCAGCAGAGATGCCGGGATCCGCCACAATGAGCAGTTCTTC. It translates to CATSRDAGIRHNEQFF.

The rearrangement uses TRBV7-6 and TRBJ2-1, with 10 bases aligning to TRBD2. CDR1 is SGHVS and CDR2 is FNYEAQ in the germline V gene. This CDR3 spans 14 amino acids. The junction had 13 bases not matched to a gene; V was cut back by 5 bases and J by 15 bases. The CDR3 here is CASSESASGSLRFF. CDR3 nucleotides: TGTGCCAGCAGCGAATCGGCTAGCGGGAGTCTTAGGTTCTTC.

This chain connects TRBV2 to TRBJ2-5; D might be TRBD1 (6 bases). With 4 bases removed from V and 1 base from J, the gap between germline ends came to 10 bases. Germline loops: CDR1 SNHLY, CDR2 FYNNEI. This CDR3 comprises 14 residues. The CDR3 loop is CASSGKGGQETQYF. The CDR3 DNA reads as TGTGCCAGCAGTGGAAAAGGGGGCCAAGAGACCCAGTACTTC.

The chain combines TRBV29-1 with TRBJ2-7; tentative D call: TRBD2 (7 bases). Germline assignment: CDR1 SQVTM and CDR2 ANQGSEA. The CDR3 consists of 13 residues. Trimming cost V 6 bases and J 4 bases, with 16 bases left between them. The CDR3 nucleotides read TGCAGCGTCGGGGGGCCAGAGACTTACGAGCAGTACTTC. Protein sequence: CSVGGPETYEQYF.

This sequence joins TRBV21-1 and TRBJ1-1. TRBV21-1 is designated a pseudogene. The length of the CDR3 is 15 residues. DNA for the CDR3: TGTGCCAGCACTTCCCGGGGGTGGGCGAACACTGAAGCTTTCTTT. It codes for CASTSRGWANTEAFF.

The DNA for the CDR3 is TGTGCCAGCAGTCACCTGACTAGCGGGAGATTGAATACGCAGTATTTT. Protein product: CASSHLTSGRLNTQYF. The rearrangement joins TRBV27 to TRBJ2-3, with 12 bases that match TRBD2. Per the germline V gene, CDR1 is MNHEY and CDR2 is SMNVEV (reference sequence). This CDR3 is 16 amino acids long. Losses at the gene ends were 5 bases for V and 7 bases for J; bases not matched to a gene: 10.

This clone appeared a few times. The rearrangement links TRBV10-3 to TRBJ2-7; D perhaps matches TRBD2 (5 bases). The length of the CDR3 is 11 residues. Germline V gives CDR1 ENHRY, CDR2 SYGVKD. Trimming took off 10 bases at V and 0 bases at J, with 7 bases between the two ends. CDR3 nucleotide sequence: TGTGCCACCGGGATCTCCTACGAGCAGTACTTC. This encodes CATGISYEQYF.

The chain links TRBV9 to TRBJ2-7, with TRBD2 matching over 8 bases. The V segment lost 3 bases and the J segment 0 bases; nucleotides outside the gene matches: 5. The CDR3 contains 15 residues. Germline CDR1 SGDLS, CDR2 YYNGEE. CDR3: CASSAGLGFSYEQYF. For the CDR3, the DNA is TGTGCCAGCAGCGCGGGACTAGGATTCTCCTACGAGCAGTACTTC.

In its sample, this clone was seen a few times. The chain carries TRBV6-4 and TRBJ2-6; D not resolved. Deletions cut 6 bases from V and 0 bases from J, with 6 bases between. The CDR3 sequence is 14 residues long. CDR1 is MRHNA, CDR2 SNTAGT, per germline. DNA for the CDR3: TGTGCCAGCAGCAAAGACTCTGGGGCCAACGTCCTGACTTTC. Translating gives CASSKDSGANVLTF.

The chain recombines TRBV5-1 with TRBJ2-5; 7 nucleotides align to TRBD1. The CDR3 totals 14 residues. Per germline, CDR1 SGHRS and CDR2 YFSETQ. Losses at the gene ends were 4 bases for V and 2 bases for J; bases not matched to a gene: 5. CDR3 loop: CASSRGTAQETQYF. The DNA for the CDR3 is TGCGCCAGCAGCAGAGGGACAGCACAAGAGACCCAGTACTTC.

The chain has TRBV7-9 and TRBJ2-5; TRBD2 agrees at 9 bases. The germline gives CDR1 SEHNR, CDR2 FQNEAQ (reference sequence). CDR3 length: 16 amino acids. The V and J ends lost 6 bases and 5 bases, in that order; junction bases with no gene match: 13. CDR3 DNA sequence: TGTGCCAGCAGTCGAACGGCGGGAGGGCCGGCGGAGACCCAGTACTTC. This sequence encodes CASSRTAGGPAETQYF.

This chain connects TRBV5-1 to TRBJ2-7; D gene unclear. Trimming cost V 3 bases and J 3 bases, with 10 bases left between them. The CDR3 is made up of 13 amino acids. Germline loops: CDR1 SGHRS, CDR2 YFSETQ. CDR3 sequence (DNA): TGCGCCAGCAGCTCGACCCCGGACTACGAGCAGTACTTC. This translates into CASSSTPDYEQYF.

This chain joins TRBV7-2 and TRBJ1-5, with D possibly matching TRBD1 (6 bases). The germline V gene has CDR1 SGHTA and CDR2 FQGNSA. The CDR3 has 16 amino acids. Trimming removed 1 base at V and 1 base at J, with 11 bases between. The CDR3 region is CASSLVSGASNQPQHF. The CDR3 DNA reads TGTGCCAGCAGCTTAGTCTCAGGGGCGAGCAATCAGCCCCAGCATTTT. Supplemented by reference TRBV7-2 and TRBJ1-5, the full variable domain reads GAGVSQSPSNKVTEKGKDVELRCDPISGHTALYWYRQSLGQGLEFLIYFQGNSAPDKSGLPSDRFSAERTGGSVSTLTIQRTQQEDSAVYLCASSLVSGASNQPQHFGDGTRLSIL.

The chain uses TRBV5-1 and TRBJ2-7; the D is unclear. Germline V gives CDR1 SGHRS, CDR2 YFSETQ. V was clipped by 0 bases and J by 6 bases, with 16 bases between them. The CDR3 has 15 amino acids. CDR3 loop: CASSLEIGQVAEQYF. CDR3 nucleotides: TGCGCCAGCAGCTTGGAAATCGGGCAGGTTGCCGAGCAGTACTTC.

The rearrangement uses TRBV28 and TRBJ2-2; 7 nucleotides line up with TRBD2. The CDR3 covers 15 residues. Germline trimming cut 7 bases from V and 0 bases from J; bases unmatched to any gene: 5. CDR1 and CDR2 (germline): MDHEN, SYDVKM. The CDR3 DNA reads TGTGCCAGCACCTTGGGGGGGTCGAACACCGGGGAGCTGTTTTTT. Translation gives CASTLGGSNTGELFF.

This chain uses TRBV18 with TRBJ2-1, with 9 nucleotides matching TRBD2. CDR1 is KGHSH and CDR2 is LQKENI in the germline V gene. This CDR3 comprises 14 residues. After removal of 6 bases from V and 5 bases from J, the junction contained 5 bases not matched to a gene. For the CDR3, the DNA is TGTGCCAGCTCTCGTAGCGGGGGACACAATGAGCAGTTCTTC. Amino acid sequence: CASSRSGGHNEQFF.

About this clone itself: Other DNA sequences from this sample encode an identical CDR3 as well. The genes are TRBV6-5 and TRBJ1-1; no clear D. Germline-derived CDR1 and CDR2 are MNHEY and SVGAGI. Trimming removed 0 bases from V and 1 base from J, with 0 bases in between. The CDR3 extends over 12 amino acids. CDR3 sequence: CASSYSNTEAFF. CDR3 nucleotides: TGTGCCAGCAGTTACTCGAACACTGAAGCTTTCTTT.

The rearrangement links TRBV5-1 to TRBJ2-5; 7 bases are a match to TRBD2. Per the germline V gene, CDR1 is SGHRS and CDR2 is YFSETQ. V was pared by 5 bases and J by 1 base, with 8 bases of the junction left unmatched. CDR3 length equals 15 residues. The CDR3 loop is CASSPVLASQETQYF. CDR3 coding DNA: TGCGCCAGCAGTCCGGTACTAGCGAGCCAAGAGACCCAGTACTTC.

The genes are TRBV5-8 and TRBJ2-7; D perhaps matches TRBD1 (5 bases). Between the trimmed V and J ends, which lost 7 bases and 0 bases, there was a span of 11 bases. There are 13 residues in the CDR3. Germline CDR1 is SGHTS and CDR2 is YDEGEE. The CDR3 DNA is TGTGCCAGCGGAATGGACACCTCCTACGAGCAGTACTTC. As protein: CASGMDTSYEQYF.

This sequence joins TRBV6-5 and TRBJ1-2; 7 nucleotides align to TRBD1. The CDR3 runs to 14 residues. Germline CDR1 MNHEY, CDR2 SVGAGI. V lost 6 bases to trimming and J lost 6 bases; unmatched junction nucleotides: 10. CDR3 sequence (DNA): TGTGCCAGCAGCGCAAAGGGGGCCGTTAATGGCTACACCTTC. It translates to CASSAKGAVNGYTF.

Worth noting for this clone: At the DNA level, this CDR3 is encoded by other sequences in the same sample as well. In DNA form, the CDR3 reads TGCGCCAGCAGCCAAGGACAGGGACCGTCCTACGAGCAGTACTTC. This gives the protein CASSQGQGPSYEQYF. This chain joins TRBV4-1 and TRBJ2-7; 7 positions agree with TRBD1. V shed 1 base, J shed 1 base, and the junction held 4 bases outside the gene matches. CDR1 is MGHRA, CDR2 YSYEKL, per germline. This CDR3 contains 15 residues.